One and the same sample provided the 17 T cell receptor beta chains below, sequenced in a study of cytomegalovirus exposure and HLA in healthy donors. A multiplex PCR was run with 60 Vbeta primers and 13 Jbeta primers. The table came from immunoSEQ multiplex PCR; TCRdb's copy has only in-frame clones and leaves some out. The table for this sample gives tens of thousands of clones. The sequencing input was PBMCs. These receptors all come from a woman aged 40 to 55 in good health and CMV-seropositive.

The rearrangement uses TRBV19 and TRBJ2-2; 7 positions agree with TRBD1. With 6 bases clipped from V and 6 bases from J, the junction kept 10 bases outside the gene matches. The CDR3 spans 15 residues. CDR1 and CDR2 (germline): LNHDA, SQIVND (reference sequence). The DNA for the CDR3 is TGTGCCAGTAGGGAGACAGGGCGTTTTCCCGGGGAGCTGTTTTTT. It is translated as CASRETGRFPGELFF.

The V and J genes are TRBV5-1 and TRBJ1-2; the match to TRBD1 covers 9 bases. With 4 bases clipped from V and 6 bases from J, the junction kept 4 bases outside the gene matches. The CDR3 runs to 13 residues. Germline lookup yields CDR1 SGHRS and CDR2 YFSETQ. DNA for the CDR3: TGCGCCAGCAGCGGGGGACAGGGTGATGGCTACACCTTC. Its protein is CASSGGQGDGYTF.

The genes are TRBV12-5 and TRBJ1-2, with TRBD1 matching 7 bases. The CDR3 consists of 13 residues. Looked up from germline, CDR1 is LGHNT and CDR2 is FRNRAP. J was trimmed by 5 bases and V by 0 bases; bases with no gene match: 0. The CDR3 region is CASGLVQGYGYTF. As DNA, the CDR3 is TGTGCTAGTGGTTTGGTACAGGGGTATGGCTACACCTTC.

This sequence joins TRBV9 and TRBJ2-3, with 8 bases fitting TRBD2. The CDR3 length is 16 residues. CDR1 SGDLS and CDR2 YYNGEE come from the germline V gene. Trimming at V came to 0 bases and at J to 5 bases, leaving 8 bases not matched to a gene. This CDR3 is CASSVDGGGPGDTQYF. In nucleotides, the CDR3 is TGTGCCAGCAGCGTAGATGGCGGGGGGCCGGGAGATACGCAGTATTTT.

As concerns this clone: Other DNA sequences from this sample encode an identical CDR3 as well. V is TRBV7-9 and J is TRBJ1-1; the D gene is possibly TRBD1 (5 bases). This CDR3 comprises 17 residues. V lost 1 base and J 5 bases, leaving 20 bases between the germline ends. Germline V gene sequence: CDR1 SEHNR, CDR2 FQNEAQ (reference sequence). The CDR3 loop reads CASSLGRREGEGTEAFF. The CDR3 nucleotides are TGTGCCAGCAGCTTAGGAAGACGAGAAGGGGAGGGAACTGAAGCTTTCTTT.

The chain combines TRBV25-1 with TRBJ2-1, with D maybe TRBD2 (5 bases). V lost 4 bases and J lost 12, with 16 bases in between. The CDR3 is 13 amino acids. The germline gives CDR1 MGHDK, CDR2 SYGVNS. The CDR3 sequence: CASSGDLPGRQFF. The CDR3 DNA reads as TGTGCCAGCAGTGGAGACCTCCCGGGGAGGCAGTTCTTC.

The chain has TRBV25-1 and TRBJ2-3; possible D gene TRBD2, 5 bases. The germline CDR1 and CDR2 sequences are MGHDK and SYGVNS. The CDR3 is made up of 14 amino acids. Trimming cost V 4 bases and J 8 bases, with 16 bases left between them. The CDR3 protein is CASSVSGDGATQYF. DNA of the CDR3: TGTGCCAGCAGTGTTTCCGGGGATGGTGCTACGCAGTATTTT.

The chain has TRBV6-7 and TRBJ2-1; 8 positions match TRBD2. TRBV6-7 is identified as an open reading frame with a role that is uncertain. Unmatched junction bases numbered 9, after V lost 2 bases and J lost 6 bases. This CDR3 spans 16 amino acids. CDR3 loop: CASSYAPPGGSNEQFF. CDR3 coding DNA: TGTGCCAGCAGTTACGCCCCCCCGGGGGGGTCCAATGAGCAGTTCTTC.

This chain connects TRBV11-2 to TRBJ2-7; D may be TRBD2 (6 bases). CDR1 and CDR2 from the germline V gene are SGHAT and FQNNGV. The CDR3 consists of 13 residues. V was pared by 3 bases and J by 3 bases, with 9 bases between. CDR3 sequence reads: CASSFTSSYEQYF. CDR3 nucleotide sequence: TGTGCCAGCAGCTTTACTAGCAGCTACGAGCAGTACTTC.

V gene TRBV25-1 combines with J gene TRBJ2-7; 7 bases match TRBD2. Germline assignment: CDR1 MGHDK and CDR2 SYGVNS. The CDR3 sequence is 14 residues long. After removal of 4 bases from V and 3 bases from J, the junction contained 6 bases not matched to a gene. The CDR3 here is CASSVSGVNYEQYF. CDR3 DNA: TGTGCCAGCAGTGTCAGCGGGGTAAACTACGAGCAGTACTTC.

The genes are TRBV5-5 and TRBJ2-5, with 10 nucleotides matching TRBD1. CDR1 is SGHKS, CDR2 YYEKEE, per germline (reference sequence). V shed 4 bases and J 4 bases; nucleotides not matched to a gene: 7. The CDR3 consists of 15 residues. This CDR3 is CASSNDRGLGETQYF. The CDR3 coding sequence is TGTGCCAGCAGCAACGACAGGGGGCTTGGAGAGACCCAGTACTTC. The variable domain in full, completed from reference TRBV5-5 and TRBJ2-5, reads DAGVTQSPTHLIKTRGQQVTLRCSPISGHKSVSWYQQVLGQGPQFIFQYYEKEERGRGNFPDRFSARQFPNYSSELNVNALLLGDSALYLCASSNDRGLGETQYFGPGTRLLVL.

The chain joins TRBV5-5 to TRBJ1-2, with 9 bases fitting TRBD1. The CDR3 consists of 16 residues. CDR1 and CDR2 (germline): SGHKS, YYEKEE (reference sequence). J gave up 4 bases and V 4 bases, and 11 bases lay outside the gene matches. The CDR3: CASSPQGARGGYGYTF. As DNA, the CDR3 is TGTGCCAGCAGCCCACAGGGGGCAAGGGGTGGCTATGGCTACACCTTC.

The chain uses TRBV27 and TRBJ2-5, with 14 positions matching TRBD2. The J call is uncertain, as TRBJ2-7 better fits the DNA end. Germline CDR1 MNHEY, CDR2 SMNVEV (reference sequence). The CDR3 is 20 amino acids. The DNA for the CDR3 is TGTGCCAGCAGTCTCCACCCCGCGACTAGCGGGGGGGCCGTTTCTCACGAGCAGTACTTC. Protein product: CASSLHPATSGGAVSHEQYF.

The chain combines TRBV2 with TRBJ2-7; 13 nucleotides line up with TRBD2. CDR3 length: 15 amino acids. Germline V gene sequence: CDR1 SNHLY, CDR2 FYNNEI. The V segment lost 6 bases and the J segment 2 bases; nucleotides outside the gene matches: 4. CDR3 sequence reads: CASRGGLAGTYEQYF. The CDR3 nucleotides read TGTGCCAGCAGGGGGGGACTAGCGGGGACCTACGAGCAGTACTTC.

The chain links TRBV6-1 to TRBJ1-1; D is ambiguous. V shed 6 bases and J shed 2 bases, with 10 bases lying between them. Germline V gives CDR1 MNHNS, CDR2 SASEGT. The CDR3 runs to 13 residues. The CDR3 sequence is CASRLELNTEAFF. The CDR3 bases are TGTGCCAGCAGATTAGAACTTAACACTGAAGCTTTCTTT.

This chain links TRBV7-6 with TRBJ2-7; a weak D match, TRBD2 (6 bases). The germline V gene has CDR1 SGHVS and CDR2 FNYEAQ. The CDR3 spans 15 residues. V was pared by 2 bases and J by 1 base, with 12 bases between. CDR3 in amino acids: CASSLRPGVSYEQYF. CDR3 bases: TGTGCCAGCAGCTTAAGGCCGGGGGTATCCTACGAGCAGTACTTC.

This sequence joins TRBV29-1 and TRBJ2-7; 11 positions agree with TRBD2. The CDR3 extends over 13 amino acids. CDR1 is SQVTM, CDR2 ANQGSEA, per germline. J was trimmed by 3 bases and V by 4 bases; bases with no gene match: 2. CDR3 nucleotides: TGCAGCGTTGTGACTAGCGGGGTCTACGAGCAGTACTTC. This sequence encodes CSVVTSGVYEQYF.